The 13 T cell receptor beta chains below all came from one sample that was sequenced in a study of blood T cell repertoires in COVID-19. Using immunoSEQ multiplex PCR, the repertoire was profiled, and TCRdb retains in-frame clones only, with some absent. The sample carries more than 95,000 clones, more than 80% recorded once. Sequencing input: peripheral blood. The receptors shown here come from a woman in her seventies with acute or convalescent COVID-19.

V and J are TRBV7-9 and TRBJ1-2; a weak D match, TRBD1 (6 bases). This CDR3 spans 15 amino acids. V lost 4 bases and J lost 4, with 16 bases in between. Germline V gives CDR1 SEHNR, CDR2 FQNEAQ (reference sequence). The DNA of the CDR3 is TGTGCCAGCAGCTCAGGACAGAAGCCCAGCTATGGCTACACCTTC. It yields the protein CASSSGQKPSYGYTF. Variable domain in full (rest from reference TRBV7-9 and TRBJ1-2): DTGVSQNPRHKITKRGQNVTFRCDPISEHNRLYWYRQTLGQGPEFLTYFQNEAQLEKSRLLSDRFSAERPKGSFSTLEIQRTEQGDSAMYLCASSSGQKPSYGYTFGSGTRLTVV.

The CDR3 loop is CASSQTGQGMEDTEAFF. DNA of the CDR3: TGTGCCAGCTCCCAAACGGGACAGGGGATGGAGGACACTGAAGCTTTCTTT. The chain uses TRBV18 and TRBJ1-1; 10 bases fit TRBD1. The length of the CDR3 is 17 residues. V lost 6 bases to trimming and J lost 3 bases; unmatched junction nucleotides: 13. Per germline, CDR1 KGHSH and CDR2 LQKENI.

This chain joins TRBV3-1 (or the pseudogene TRBV3-2) and TRBJ1-3, with TRBD1 as a possible D gene (6 bases). CDR1 and CDR2 from the germline V gene are LGHDT and YNNKEL (reference sequence). Trimming cost V 2 bases and J 0 bases, with 14 bases left between them. CDR3 length: 17 amino acids. The CDR3 is CASSQLLTGNSGNTIYF. CDR3 DNA sequence: TGTGCCAGCAGCCAACTCCTAACAGGGAACTCTGGAAACACCATATATTTT.

A few counts support this clone. The chain employs TRBV28 and TRBJ2-2; 9 positions agree with TRBD1. Trimming removed 3 bases from V and 7 bases from J; junction bases left unmatched: 0. The CDR3 contains 13 residues. CDR1 and CDR2 from the germline V gene are MDHEN and SYDVKM. CDR3 sequence: CASSLTGGGELFF. The CDR3 DNA reads as TGTGCCAGCAGTTTGACAGGGGGCGGGGAGCTGTTTTTT. Together with reference TRBV28 and TRBJ2-2, the CDR3 gives the full variable domain: DVKVTQSSRYLVKRTGEKVFLECVQDMDHENMFWYRQDPGLGLRLIYFSYDVKMKEKGDIPEGYSVSREKKERFSLILESASTNQTSMYLCASSLTGGGELFFGEGSRLTVL.

The CDR3 coding sequence is TGTGCCAGCAGAGCACTAGTAGCCTCTAGCACAGATACGCAGTATTTT. It specifies CASRALVASSTDTQYF. The chain recombines TRBV11-2 with TRBJ2-3, with D possibly TRBD2 on 5 matching bases. CDR3 length: 16 residues. Germline assignment: CDR1 SGHAT and CDR2 FQNNGV. V dropped 6 bases and J dropped 0 bases, with 16 bases sitting between them. Filled out from reference TRBV11-2 and TRBJ2-3, the complete variable domain reads EAGVAQSPRYKIIEKRQSVAFWCNPISGHATLYWYQQILGQGPKLLIQFQNNGVVDDSQLPKDRFSAERLKGVDSTLKIQPAKLEDSAVYLCASRALVASSTDTQYFGPGTRLTVL.

This chain uses TRBV27 with TRBJ1-2; maybe TRBD1 (5 bases). CDR3 length equals 13 residues. The V end was cut by 10 bases, the J end by 8 bases, with 20 bases between. CDR1 MNHEY and CDR2 SMNVEV come from the germline V gene (reference sequence). This CDR3 reads CATGLTRGSGYTF. CDR3 DNA sequence: TGTGCCACCGGTTTGACTAGGGGAAGCGGCTACACCTTC.

The V call is TRBV7-3, the J call TRBJ2-1, with D possibly TRBD1 on 6 matching bases. From germline, CDR1 is SGHTA and CDR2 FQGTGA. CDR3 length: 13 amino acids. V was trimmed by 5 bases and J by 7 bases, leaving 12 bases between them. CDR3 residues: CASSQPGENEQFF. CDR3 nucleotides: TGTGCCAGCAGCCAACCAGGGGAAAATGAGCAGTTCTTC.

In its sample, this clone was seen a few times. The chain carries TRBV6-5 and TRBJ1-2, with 9 bases lining up with TRBD1. Germline V gene data show CDR1 as MNHEY and CDR2 as SVGAGI. The CDR3 consists of 14 residues. V gave up 7 bases and J gave up 5 bases; unmatched junction bases: 8. CDR3: CASTKKGTGYGYTF. CDR3 coding DNA: TGTGCCAGCACCAAAAAAGGGACAGGGTATGGCTACACCTTC.

The chain links TRBV6-5 to TRBJ1-5, with 9 bases aligning to TRBD1. Germline loops: CDR1 MNHEY, CDR2 SVGAGI. This CDR3 is 15 amino acids long. The J segment lost 1 base and the V segment lost 6 bases, leaving 4 bases of the junction unmatched. DNA of the CDR3: TGTGCCAGCAGCTTTGACAGGGGGAGCAATCAGCCCCAGCATTTT. Amino acid sequence: CASSFDRGSNQPQHF.

This clone has just a few counts. The J gene is TRBJ2-7, the V gene TRBV28; 8 nucleotides align to TRBD2. The CDR3 has 16 residues. CDR1 is MDHEN, CDR2 SYDVKM, per germline. The trim removed 2 bases at V and 5 bases at J, leaving 11 bases unmatched. CDR3 sequence (DNA): TGTGCCAGCAGTTTAGGTTTAGGAGCGGGAGTCGACGAGCAGTACTTC. Amino acid sequence: CASSLGLGAGVDEQYF. Looking up the rest from reference TRBV28 and TRBJ2-7 gives the full variable domain: DVKVTQSSRYLVKRTGEKVFLECVQDMDHENMFWYRQDPGLGLRLIYFSYDVKMKEKGDIPEGYSVSREKKERFSLILESASTNQTSMYLCASSLGLGAGVDEQYFGPGTRLTVT.

V is TRBV6-6 and J is TRBJ1-1; possibly TRBD1 for D (6 bases). CDR1 is MNHNY and CDR2 is SVGAGI in the germline V gene (reference sequence). Trimming stripped 2 bases from V and 1 base from J, with 8 bases between. The CDR3 runs 14 residues. The CDR3 is CASSYTGQNTEAFF. CDR3 DNA: TGTGCCAGCAGTTACACGGGACAGAACACTGAAGCTTTCTTT.

This chain connects TRBV19 to TRBJ2-1; D is undetermined. The germline V gene has CDR1 LNHDA and CDR2 SQIVND (reference sequence). CDR3 length equals 15 residues. With 5 bases removed from V and 8 bases from J, the gap between germline ends came to 19 bases. The CDR3 protein is CASSVLGGSWDEQFF. CDR3 nucleotide sequence: TGTGCCAGTAGTGTTCTTGGCGGATCCTGGGATGAGCAGTTCTTC.

This sequence joins TRBV6-5 and TRBJ1-1; maybe TRBD1 (5 bases). V was pared by 5 bases and J by 1 base, with 8 bases between. From germline, CDR1 is MNHEY and CDR2 SVGAGI. The CDR3 runs to 13 residues. CDR3 bases: TGTGCCAGCAGTCCAGGGCGGAACACTGAAGCTTTCTTT. Amino acid sequence: CASSPGRNTEAFF.